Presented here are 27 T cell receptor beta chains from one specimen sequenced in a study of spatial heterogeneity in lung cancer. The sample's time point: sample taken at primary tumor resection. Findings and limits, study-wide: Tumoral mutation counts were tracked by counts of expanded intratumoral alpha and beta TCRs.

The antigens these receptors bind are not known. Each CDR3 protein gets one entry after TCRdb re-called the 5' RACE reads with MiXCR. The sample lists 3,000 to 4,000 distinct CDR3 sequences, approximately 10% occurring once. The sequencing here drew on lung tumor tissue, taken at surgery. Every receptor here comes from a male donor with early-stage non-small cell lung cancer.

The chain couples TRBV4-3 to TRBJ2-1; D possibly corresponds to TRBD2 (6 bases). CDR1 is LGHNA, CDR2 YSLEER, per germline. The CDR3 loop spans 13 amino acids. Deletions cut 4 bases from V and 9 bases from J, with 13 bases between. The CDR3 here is CASSPQEGTEQFF. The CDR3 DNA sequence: TGCGCCAGCAGCCCCCAGGAGGGAACTGAGCAGTTCTTC.

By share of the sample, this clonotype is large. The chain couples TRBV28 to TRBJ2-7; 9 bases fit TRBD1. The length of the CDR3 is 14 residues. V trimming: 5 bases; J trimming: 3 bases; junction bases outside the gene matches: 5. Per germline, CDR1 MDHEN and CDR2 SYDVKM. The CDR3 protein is CASSPGTGNYEQYF. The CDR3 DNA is TGTGCCAGCAGTCCAGGGACAGGGAACTACGAGCAGTACTTC.

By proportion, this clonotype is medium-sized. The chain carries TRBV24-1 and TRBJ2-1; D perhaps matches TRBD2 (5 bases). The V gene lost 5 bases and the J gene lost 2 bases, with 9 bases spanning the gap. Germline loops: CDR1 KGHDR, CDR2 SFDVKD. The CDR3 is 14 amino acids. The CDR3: CATSAQRPYNEQFF. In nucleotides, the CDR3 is TGTGCCACCAGTGCCCAGCGGCCCTACAATGAGCAGTTCTTC.

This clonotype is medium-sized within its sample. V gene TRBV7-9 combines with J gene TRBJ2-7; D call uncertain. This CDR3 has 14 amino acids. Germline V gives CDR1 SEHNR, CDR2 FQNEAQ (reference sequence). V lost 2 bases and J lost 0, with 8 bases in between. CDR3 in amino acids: CASSLLPDSYEQYF. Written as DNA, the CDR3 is TGTGCCAGCAGCTTATTACCAGACTCCTACGAGCAGTACTTC.

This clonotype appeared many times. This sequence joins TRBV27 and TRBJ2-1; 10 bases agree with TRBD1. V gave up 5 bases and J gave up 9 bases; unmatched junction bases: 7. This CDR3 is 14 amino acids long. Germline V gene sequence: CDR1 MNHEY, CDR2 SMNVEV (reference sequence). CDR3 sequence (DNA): TGTGCCAGCAGTGCCGACAGGGGGCTCGGTGAGCAGTTCTTC. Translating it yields CASSADRGLGEQFF.

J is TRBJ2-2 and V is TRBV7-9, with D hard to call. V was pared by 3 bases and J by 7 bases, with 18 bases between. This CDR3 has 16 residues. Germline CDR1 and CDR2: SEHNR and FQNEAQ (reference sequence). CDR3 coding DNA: TGTGCCAGCAGCTTTCCGGGCTCGACCGTCATCGGGGAGCTGTTTTTT. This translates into CASSFPGSTVIGELFF.

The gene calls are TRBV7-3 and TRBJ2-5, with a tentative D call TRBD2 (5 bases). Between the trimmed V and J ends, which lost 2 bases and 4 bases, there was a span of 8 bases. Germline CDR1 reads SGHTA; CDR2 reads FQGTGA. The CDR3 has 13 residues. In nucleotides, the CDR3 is TGTGCCAGCAGCTTATGGGCGGGAGAGACCCAGTACTTC. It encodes CASSLWAGETQYF.

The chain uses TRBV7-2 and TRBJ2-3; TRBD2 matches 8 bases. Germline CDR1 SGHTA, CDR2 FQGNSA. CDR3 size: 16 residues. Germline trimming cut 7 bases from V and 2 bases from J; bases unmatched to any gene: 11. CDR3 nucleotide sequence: TGTGCCAGCAACTCCCCTCGGGGGGGAGCCACAGATACGCAGTATTTT. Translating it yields CASNSPRGGATDTQYF.

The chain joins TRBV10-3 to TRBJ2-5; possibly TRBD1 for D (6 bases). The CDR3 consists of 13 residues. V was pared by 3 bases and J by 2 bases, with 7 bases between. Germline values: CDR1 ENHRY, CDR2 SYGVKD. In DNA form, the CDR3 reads TGTGCCATCAGTGAAGGACAGCAAGAGACCCAGTACTTC. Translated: CAISEGQQETQYF.

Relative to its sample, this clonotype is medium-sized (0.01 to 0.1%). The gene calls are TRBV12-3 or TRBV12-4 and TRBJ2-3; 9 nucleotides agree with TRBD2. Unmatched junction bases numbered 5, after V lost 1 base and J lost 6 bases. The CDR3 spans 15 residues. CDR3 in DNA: TGTGCCAGCAGTTTAGGTAGCGGGGGTCTGGATACGCAGTATTTT. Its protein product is CASSLGSGGLDTQYF.

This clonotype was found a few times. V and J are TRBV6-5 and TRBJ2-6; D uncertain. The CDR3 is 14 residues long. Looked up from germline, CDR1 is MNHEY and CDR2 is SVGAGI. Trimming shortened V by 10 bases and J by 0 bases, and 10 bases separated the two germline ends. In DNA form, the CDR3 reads TGTGCCACCTCGCTCTACTCTGGGGCCAACGTCCTGACTTTC. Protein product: CATSLYSGANVLTF.

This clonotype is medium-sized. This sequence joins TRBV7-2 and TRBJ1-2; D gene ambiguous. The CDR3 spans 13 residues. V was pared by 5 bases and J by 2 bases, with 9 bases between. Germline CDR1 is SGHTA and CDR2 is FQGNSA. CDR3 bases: TGTGCCAGCAGCCTAAACCCAAACTATGGCTACACCTTC. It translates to CASSLNPNYGYTF.

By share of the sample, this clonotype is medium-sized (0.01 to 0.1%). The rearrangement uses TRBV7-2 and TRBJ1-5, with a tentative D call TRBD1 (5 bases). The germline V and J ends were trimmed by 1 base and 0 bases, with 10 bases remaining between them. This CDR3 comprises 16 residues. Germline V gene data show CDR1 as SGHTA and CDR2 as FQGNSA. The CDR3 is CASSLGSGYSNQPQHF. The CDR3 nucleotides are TGTGCCAGCAGCTTAGGTTCAGGGTATAGCAATCAGCCCCAGCATTTT.

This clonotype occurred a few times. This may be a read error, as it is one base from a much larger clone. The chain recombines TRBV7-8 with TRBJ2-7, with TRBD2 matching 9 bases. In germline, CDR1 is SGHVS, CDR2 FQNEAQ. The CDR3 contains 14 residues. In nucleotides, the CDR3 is TGTACCAGCAGCTTAGTGCGGGAGGGCCAAGAGCAGTACTTC. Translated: CTSSLVREGQEQYF. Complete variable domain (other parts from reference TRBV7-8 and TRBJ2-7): GAGVSQSPRYKVAKRGQDVALRCDPISGHVSLFWYQQALGQGPEFLTYFQNEAQLDKSGLPSDRFFAERPEGSVSTLKIQRTQQEDSAVYLCTSSLVREGQEQYFGPGTRLTVT.

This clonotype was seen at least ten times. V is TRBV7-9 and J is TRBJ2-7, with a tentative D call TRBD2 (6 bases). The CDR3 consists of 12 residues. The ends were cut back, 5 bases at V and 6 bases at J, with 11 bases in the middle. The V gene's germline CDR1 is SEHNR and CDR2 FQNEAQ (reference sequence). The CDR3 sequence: CASSPLGGEQYF. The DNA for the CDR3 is TGTGCCAGCAGCCCCCTCGGGGGCGAGCAGTACTTC.

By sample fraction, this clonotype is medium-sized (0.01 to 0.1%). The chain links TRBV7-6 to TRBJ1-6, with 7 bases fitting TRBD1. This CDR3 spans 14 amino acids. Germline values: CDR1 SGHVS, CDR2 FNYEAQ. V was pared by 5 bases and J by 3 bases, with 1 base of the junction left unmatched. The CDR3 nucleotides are TGTGCCAGCAGCCGGGACAGCTATAATTCACCCCTCCACTTT. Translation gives CASSRDSYNSPLHF.

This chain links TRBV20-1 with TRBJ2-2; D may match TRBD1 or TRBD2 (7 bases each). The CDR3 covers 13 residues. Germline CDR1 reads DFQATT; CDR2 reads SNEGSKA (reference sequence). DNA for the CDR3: TGCAGCGCCAGGGGGGGGCGCACCGGGGAGCTGTTTTTT. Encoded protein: CSARGGRTGELFF.

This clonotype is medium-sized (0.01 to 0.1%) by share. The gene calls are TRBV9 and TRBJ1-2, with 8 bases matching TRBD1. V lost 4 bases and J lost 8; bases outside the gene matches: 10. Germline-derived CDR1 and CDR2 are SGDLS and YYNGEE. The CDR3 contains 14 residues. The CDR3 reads CASSPDRGIYGYTF. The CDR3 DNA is TGTGCCAGCAGCCCCGACAGGGGAATATACGGCTACACCTTC.

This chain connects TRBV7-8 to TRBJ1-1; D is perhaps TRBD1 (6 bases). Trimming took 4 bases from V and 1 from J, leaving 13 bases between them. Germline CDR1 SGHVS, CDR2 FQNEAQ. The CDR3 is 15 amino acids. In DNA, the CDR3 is TGTGCCAGCAGCTCCCTGACAGGAAAGAACACTGAAGCTTTCTTT. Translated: CASSSLTGKNTEAFF.

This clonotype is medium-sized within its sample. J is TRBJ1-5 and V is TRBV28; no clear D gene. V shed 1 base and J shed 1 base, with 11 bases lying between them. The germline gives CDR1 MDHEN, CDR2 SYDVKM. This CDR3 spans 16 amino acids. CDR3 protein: CASSLSERRSNQPQHF. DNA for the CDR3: TGTGCCAGCAGTTTATCGGAAAGGAGAAGCAATCAGCCCCAGCATTTT.

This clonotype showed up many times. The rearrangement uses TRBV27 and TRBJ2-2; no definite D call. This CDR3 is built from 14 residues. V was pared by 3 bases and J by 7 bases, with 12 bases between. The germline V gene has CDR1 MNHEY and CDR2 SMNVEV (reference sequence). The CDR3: CASSFLGPNGELFF. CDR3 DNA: TGTGCCAGCAGTTTTTTAGGGCCGAACGGGGAGCTGTTTTTT.

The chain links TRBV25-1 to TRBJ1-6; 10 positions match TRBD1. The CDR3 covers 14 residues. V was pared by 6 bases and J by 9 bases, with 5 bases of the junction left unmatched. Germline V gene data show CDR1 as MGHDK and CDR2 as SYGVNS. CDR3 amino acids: CASSGTGVGSPLHF. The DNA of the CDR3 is TGTGCCAGCAGCGGGACAGGGGTGGGTTCACCCCTCCACTTT. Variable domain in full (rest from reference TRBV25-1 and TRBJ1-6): EADIYQTPRYLVIGTGKKITLECSQTMGHDKMYWYQQDPGMELHLIHYSYGVNSTEKGDLSSESTVSRIRTEHFPLTLESARPSHTSQYLCASSGTGVGSPLHFGNGTRLTVT.

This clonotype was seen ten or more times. For the CDR3, the DNA is TGTGCCAGCAGCCAAGTGAGGGGAAGGTATGGCTACACCTTC. Amino acids: CASSQVRGRYGYTF. The gene calls are TRBV3-1 and TRBJ1-2, with D perhaps matching TRBD1 (5 bases). The germline gives CDR1 LGHDT, CDR2 YNNKEL (reference sequence). V gave up 1 base and J gave up 5 bases, with 11 bases separating them. This CDR3 is 14 amino acids long.

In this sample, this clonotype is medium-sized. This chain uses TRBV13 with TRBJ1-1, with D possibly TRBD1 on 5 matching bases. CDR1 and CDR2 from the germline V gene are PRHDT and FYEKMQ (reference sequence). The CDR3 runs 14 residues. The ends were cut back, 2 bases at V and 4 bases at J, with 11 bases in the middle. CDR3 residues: CASSLPGQSTEAFF. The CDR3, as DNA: TGTGCCAGCAGCTTACCAGGGCAGTCCACTGAAGCTTTCTTT. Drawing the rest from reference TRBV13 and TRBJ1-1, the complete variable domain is AAGVIQSPRHLIKEKRETATLKCYPIPRHDTVYWYQQGPGQDPQFLISFYEKMQSDKGSIPDRFSAQQFSDYHSELNMSSLELGDSALYFCASSLPGQSTEAFFGQGTRLTVV.

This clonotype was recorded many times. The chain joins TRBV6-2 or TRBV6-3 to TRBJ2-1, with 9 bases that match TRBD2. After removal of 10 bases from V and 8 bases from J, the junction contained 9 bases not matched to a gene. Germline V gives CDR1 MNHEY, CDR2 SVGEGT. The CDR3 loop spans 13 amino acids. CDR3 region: CAIRGSGSDEQFF. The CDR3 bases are TGTGCCATAAGAGGTAGCGGGAGCGATGAGCAGTTCTTC.

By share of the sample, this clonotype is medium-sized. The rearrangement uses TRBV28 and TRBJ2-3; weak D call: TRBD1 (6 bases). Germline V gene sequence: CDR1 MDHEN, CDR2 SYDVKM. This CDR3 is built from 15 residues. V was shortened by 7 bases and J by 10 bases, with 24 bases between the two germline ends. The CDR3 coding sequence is TGTGCCAGCACCCTCCAAAGTCTGGGGGCTCAAGCGCAGTATTTT. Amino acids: CASTLQSLGAQAQYF. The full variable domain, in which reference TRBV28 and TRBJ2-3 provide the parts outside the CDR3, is DVKVTQSSRYLVKRTGEKVFLECVQDMDHENMFWYRQDPGLGLRLIYFSYDVKMKEKGDIPEGYSVSREKKERFSLILESASTNQTSMYLCASTLQSLGAQAQYFGPGTRLTVL.

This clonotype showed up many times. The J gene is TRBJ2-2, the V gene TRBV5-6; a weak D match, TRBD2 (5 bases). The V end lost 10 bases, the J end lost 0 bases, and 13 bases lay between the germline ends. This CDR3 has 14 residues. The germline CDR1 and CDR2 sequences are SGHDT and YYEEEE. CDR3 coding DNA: TGTGCCTCCGGACGGGATCCGAACACCGGGGAGCTGTTTTTT. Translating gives CASGRDPNTGELFF.